This is a list of T cell receptor beta chains from one sample in a study of identical twins. Each CDR3 protein is one row after TCRdb ran MiXCR on the 5' RACE reads. The table includes a few hundred thousand distinct CDR3 sequences, about 18% detected once. The sample taken for sequencing was naive T cells sorted from blood. The receptor set was obtained from a man in his forties or fifties in good health. Both conserved end residues are part of each CDR3. The D gene is left open where the match is weak. Not every row has a clone size; where given, it reads once, few, many or a size class.

clone size: -
V gene: TRBV27
J gene: TRBJ1-1
D gene: -
CDR3 protein: CASSLSDQGHSEAFF
CDR3 DNA: TGTGCCAGCAGTTTATCGGACCAAGGGCACAGTGAAGCTTTCTTT

clone size: once
V gene: TRBV18
J gene: TRBJ2-7
D gene: -
CDR3 protein: CASSLWTARPYEQYF
CDR3 DNA: TGTGCCAGCTCACTTTGGACAGCCCGACCCTACGAGCAGTACTTC

clone size: -
V gene: TRBV21-1
J gene: TRBJ2-1
D gene: -
CDR3 protein: CASSFISLDYSYNEQFF
CDR3 DNA: TGTGCCAGCAGCTTTATTTCCCTGGACTACTCCTACAATGAGCAGTTCTTC

clone size: many
V gene: TRBV6-5
J gene: TRBJ2-3
D gene: TRBD2
CDR3 protein: CASSSNSGLAGDTQYF
CDR3 DNA: TGTGCCAGCAGTTCGAACTCGGGACTAGCGGGAGATACGCAGTATTTT

clone size: -
V gene: TRBV5-5
J gene: TRBJ2-5
D gene: -
CDR3 protein: CASSFTVVETQYF
CDR3 DNA: TGTGCCAGCAGCTTCACAGTGGTGGAGACCCAGTACTTC

clone size: -
V gene: TRBV5-1
J gene: TRBJ1-1
D gene: -
CDR3 protein: CASSLGGRVNTEAFF
CDR3 DNA: TGCGCCAGCAGCTTGGGGGGCAGGGTAAACACTGAAGCTTTCTTT

clone size: many
V gene: TRBV6-2/TRBV6-3
J gene: TRBJ2-2
D gene: -
CDR3 protein: CASSYEVLKPSNTGELFF
CDR3 DNA: TGTGCCAGCAGTTACGAGGTTCTAAAACCATCGAACACCGGGGAGCTGTTTTTT

clone size: many
V gene: TRBV4-1
J gene: TRBJ2-1
D gene: -
CDR3 protein: CASSQADLLGSYNEQFF
CDR3 DNA: TGCGCCAGCAGCCAAGCGGATTTATTAGGGTCCTACAATGAGCAGTTCTTC

clone size: -
V gene: TRBV5-6
J gene: TRBJ2-5
D gene: TRBD2
CDR3 protein: CASSGGAGEQETQYF
CDR3 DNA: TGTGCCAGCAGCGGGGGAGCGGGAGAACAAGAGACCCAGTACTTC

clone size: many
V gene: TRBV29-1
J gene: TRBJ1-2
D gene: TRBD1
CDR3 protein: CSVSGTGLYGYTF
CDR3 DNA: TGCAGCGTTTCCGGGACAGGGCTCTATGGCTACACCTTC

clone size: -
V gene: TRBV28
J gene: TRBJ1-2
D gene: -
CDR3 protein: CASSLGTPGGYTF
CDR3 DNA: TGTGCCAGCAGTTTAGGCACGCCTGGTGGCTACACCTTC

clone size: few
V gene: TRBV4-3
J gene: TRBJ2-1
D gene: TRBD2
CDR3 protein: CASSQLLAGGPPEQFF
CDR3 DNA: TGCGCCAGCAGCCAATTACTAGCGGGAGGGCCTCCTGAGCAGTTCTTC

clone size: many
V gene: TRBV5-5
J gene: TRBJ2-2
D gene: TRBD1
CDR3 protein: CASSWEGQANTGELFF
CDR3 DNA: TGTGCCAGCAGCTGGGAAGGACAGGCGAACACCGGGGAGCTGTTTTTT

clone size: -
V gene: TRBV3-1
J gene: TRBJ2-7
D gene: -
CDR3 protein: CASSQETSRGTPKQYF
CDR3 DNA: TGTGCCAGCAGCCAAGAAACCTCTCGGGGAACCCCAAAGCAGTACTTC

clone size: few
V gene: TRBV12-3/TRBV12-4
J gene: TRBJ2-1
D gene: TRBD1
CDR3 protein: CASRTGQGEDEQFF
CDR3 DNA: TGTGCCAGCAGAACGGGACAGGGAGAGGATGAGCAGTTCTTC

clone size: -
V gene: TRBV14
J gene: TRBJ1-4
D gene: -
CDR3 protein: CASSQTGRGTEKLFF
CDR3 DNA: TGTGCCAGCAGCCAAACAGGGAGAGGAACTGAAAAACTGTTTTTT

clone size: many
V gene: TRBV5-1
J gene: TRBJ2-1
D gene: TRBD2
CDR3 protein: CASSVLAGGFNEQFF
CDR3 DNA: TGCGCCAGCAGCGTACTAGCGGGGGGGTTCAATGAGCAGTTCTTC

clone size: -
V gene: TRBV20-1
J gene: TRBJ1-1
D gene: TRBD1
CDR3 protein: CSAPRQGGHTEAFF
CDR3 DNA: TGCAGTGCTCCCCGACAGGGAGGCCACACTGAAGCTTTCTTT

clone size: -
V gene: TRBV5-1
J gene: TRBJ1-5
D gene: -
CDR3 protein: CASSLGGLRDQPQHF
CDR3 DNA: TGCGCCAGCAGCTTGGGGGGGCTAAGGGATCAGCCCCAGCATTTT

clone size: -
V gene: TRBV6-2/TRBV6-3
J gene: TRBJ1-1
D gene: -
CDR3 protein: CASSYPWETMNTEAFF
CDR3 DNA: TGTGCCAGCAGTTACCCCTGGGAAACCATGAACACTGAAGCTTTCTTT

clone size: few
V gene: TRBV28
J gene: TRBJ1-2
D gene: -
CDR3 protein: CASSLIAGSYGYTF
CDR3 DNA: TGTGCCAGCAGTTTAATCGCAGGGAGCTATGGCTACACCTTC

clone size: many
V gene: TRBV18
J gene: TRBJ1-1
D gene: -
CDR3 protein: CASSPRGGSTEAFF
CDR3 DNA: TGTGCCAGCTCACCCAGGGGAGGAAGCACTGAAGCTTTCTTT

clone size: few
V gene: TRBV5-1
J gene: TRBJ1-2
D gene: -
CDR3 protein: CASRRARSPRGGYTF
CDR3 DNA: TGCGCCAGCAGGCGGGCTAGGAGTCCCAGAGGAGGCTACACCTTC

clone size: -
V gene: TRBV20-1
J gene: TRBJ2-1
D gene: TRBD2
CDR3 protein: CSAPGLAGGYNEQFF
CDR3 DNA: TGCAGTGCCCCGGGACTAGCGGGGGGTTACAATGAGCAGTTCTTC

clone size: -
V gene: TRBV20-1
J gene: TRBJ2-1
D gene: -
CDR3 protein: CSARESGPQTHEQFF
CDR3 DNA: TGCAGTGCTAGAGAGAGCGGACCCCAAACCCATGAGCAGTTCTTC

clone size: many
V gene: TRBV6-5
J gene: TRBJ2-4
D gene: -
CDR3 protein: CASSYYWGAPGNIQYF
CDR3 DNA: TGTGCCAGCAGTTACTACTGGGGGGCGCCAGGAAACATTCAGTACTTC

clone size: few
V gene: TRBV6-7
J gene: TRBJ1-1
D gene: -
CDR3 protein: CASTTGRSNTEAFF
CDR3 DNA: TGTGCCAGCACCACCGGGCGGAGCAACACTGAAGCTTTCTTT

clone size: -
V gene: TRBV12-3/TRBV12-4
J gene: TRBJ1-2
D gene: -
CDR3 protein: CASTELGFDGYTF
CDR3 DNA: TGTGCCAGCACCGAGTTAGGTTTCGATGGCTACACCTTC

clone size: many
V gene: TRBV11-2
J gene: TRBJ2-3
D gene: TRBD2
CDR3 protein: CASSQRPSGGLAETDTQYF
CDR3 DNA: TGTGCCAGCAGCCAACGTCCATCGGGGGGACTAGCGGAAACAGATACGCAGTATTTT

clone size: -
V gene: TRBV27
J gene: TRBJ2-7
D gene: -
CDR3 protein: CASSWNSLLATYEQYF
CDR3 DNA: TGTGCCAGCAGTTGGAATTCGCTCCTAGCAACCTACGAGCAGTACTTC

clone size: many
V gene: TRBV5-1
J gene: TRBJ2-7
D gene: -
CDR3 protein: CASSLVGSDSVPGEQYF
CDR3 DNA: TGCGCCAGCAGCTTGGTGGGTAGCGATTCTGTACCCGGAGAGCAGTACTTC

clone size: many
V gene: TRBV5-5
J gene: TRBJ1-1
D gene: -
CDR3 protein: CASSLYGLNTEAFF
CDR3 DNA: TGTGCCAGCAGCTTGTACGGTCTGAACACTGAAGCTTTCTTT

clone size: many
V gene: TRBV5-1
J gene: TRBJ2-1
D gene: TRBD2
CDR3 protein: CASSPRTSGSSNEQFF
CDR3 DNA: TGCGCCAGCAGCCCCAGGACTAGCGGGAGTAGTAATGAGCAGTTCTTC

clone size: few
V gene: TRBV5-1
J gene: TRBJ2-1
D gene: TRBD1
CDR3 protein: CASSLTDRANNEQFF
CDR3 DNA: TGCGCCAGCAGCTTAACAGACAGGGCGAACAATGAGCAGTTCTTC

clone size: many
V gene: TRBV10-3
J gene: TRBJ1-2
D gene: -
CDR3 protein: CAISGQSNGYTF
CDR3 DNA: TGTGCCATCAGCGGACAGTCGAATGGCTACACCTTC

clone size: -
V gene: TRBV9
J gene: TRBJ2-3
D gene: TRBD2
CDR3 protein: CASSAKGGASGATDTQYF
CDR3 DNA: TGTGCCAGCAGCGCCAAAGGCGGGGCTAGCGGGGCGACAGATACGCAGTATTTT

clone size: many
V gene: TRBV4-3
J gene: TRBJ2-7
D gene: -
CDR3 protein: CASSQDQNFYEQYF
CDR3 DNA: TGCGCCAGCAGCCAAGATCAGAATTTTTACGAGCAGTACTTC

clone size: -
V gene: TRBV7-2
J gene: TRBJ2-5
D gene: TRBD2
CDR3 protein: CASSSRLAGSQETQYF
CDR3 DNA: TGTGCCAGCAGCTCCCGACTAGCGGGGAGCCAAGAGACCCAGTACTTC

clone size: many
V gene: TRBV6-5
J gene: TRBJ1-2
D gene: -
CDR3 protein: CASSYGAGVEYTF
CDR3 DNA: TGTGCCAGCAGTTACGGAGCAGGGGTGGAATACACCTTC

clone size: few
V gene: TRBV5-1
J gene: TRBJ2-2
D gene: -
CDR3 protein: CASSRDGNTGELFF
CDR3 DNA: TGCGCCAGCAGCAGGGACGGGAACACCGGGGAGCTGTTTTTT

clone size: -
V gene: TRBV30
J gene: TRBJ2-5
D gene: -
CDR3 protein: CAWTLTSRETQYF
CDR3 DNA: TGTGCCTGGACTCTCACTAGCCGGGAGACCCAGTACTTC

clone size: many
V gene: TRBV7-2
J gene: TRBJ1-5
D gene: -
CDR3 protein: CASSLRSGVGQPQHF
CDR3 DNA: TGTGCCAGCAGCTTAAGGTCAGGGGTCGGTCAGCCCCAGCATTTT

clone size: few
V gene: TRBV4-1
J gene: TRBJ2-7
D gene: -
CDR3 protein: CASSQEFSGTLAYEQYF
CDR3 DNA: TGCGCCAGCAGCCAAGAATTCAGCGGGACACTTGCCTACGAGCAGTACTTC

clone size: -
V gene: TRBV24-1
J gene: TRBJ2-1
D gene: -
CDR3 protein: CATSGHTESRGSYNEQFF
CDR3 DNA: TGTGCCACCAGTGGACACACAGAGTCCCGGGGCTCCTACAATGAGCAGTTCTTC

clone size: -
V gene: TRBV4-3
J gene: TRBJ1-2
D gene: -
CDR3 protein: CASSQDWTGNYGYTF
CDR3 DNA: TGCGCCAGCAGCCAAGACTGGACCGGGAACTATGGCTACACCTTC

clone size: few
V gene: TRBV10-3
J gene: TRBJ2-1
D gene: -
CDR3 protein: CAINSGAGNEQFF
CDR3 DNA: TGTGCCATCAATTCGGGGGCGGGCAATGAGCAGTTCTTC

clone size: -
V gene: TRBV5-1
J gene: TRBJ2-2
D gene: -
CDR3 protein: CASSLVGPRTGELFF
CDR3 DNA: TGCGCCAGCAGCTTGGTTGGGCCCCGCACCGGGGAGCTGTTTTTT

clone size: many
V gene: TRBV9
J gene: TRBJ2-7
D gene: -
CDR3 protein: CASSVAWASGYEQYF
CDR3 DNA: TGTGCCAGCAGCGTAGCTTGGGCCAGTGGGTACGAGCAGTACTTC

clone size: many
V gene: TRBV27
J gene: TRBJ1-6
D gene: -
CDR3 protein: CASSWVTRRSDSPLHF
CDR3 DNA: TGTGCCAGCAGTTGGGTCACGAGACGTTCGGATTCACCCCTCCACTTT

clone size: few
V gene: TRBV6-1
J gene: TRBJ2-2
D gene: -
CDR3 protein: CASTSVDRNLANTGELFF
CDR3 DNA: TGTGCCAGCACCTCGGTTGACAGGAACCTCGCGAACACCGGGGAGCTGTTTTTT

clone size: few
V gene: TRBV20-1
J gene: TRBJ2-1
D gene: TRBD2
CDR3 protein: CSARVRLGTSAASYNEQFF
CDR3 DNA: TGCAGTGCTAGGGTCCGACTGGGGACTAGCGCGGCCTCCTACAATGAGCAGTTCTTC

clone size: once
V gene: TRBV11-2
J gene: TRBJ1-3
D gene: -
CDR3 protein: CASSLHQSGNTIYF
CDR3 DNA: TGTGCCAGCAGCTTACACCAGAGTGGAAACACCATATATTTT

clone size: -
V gene: TRBV12-3/TRBV12-4
J gene: TRBJ2-3
D gene: -
CDR3 protein: CASSLHRETDTQYF
CDR3 DNA: TGTGCCAGCAGCCTTCACAGGGAAACAGATACGCAGTATTTT

clone size: few
V gene: TRBV4-3
J gene: TRBJ1-2
D gene: TRBD1
CDR3 protein: CASSQVVGQGDFSNYGYTF
CDR3 DNA: TGCGCCAGCAGCCAAGTGGTCGGACAGGGGGACTTTAGTAACTATGGCTACACCTTC

clone size: few
V gene: TRBV6-2/TRBV6-3
J gene: TRBJ2-1
D gene: TRBD1
CDR3 protein: CASSYYTGAGNEQFF
CDR3 DNA: TGTGCCAGCAGTTACTACACAGGGGCCGGGAATGAGCAGTTCTTC

clone size: -
V gene: TRBV4-3
J gene: TRBJ2-7
D gene: -
CDR3 protein: CASSQLTWGEQYF
CDR3 DNA: TGCGCCAGCAGCCAACTTACTTGGGGCGAGCAGTACTTC

clone size: once
V gene: TRBV14
J gene: TRBJ2-7
D gene: TRBD2
CDR3 protein: CASSPGLAGNDVYEQYF
CDR3 DNA: TGTGCCAGCAGCCCGGGACTAGCGGGGAATGATGTCTACGAGCAGTACTTC

clone size: many
V gene: TRBV6-2/TRBV6-3
J gene: TRBJ2-7
D gene: -
CDR3 protein: CASSYYLGGYEQYF
CDR3 DNA: TGTGCCAGCAGTTATTACCTAGGTGGCTACGAGCAGTACTTC

clone size: few
V gene: TRBV7-2
J gene: TRBJ2-6
D gene: -
CDR3 protein: CASSPWVSGANVLTF
CDR3 DNA: TGTGCCAGCAGCCCGTGGGTCTCTGGGGCCAACGTCCTGACTTTC